What follows describes a single T cell receptor (beta chain). Assay used: immunoSEQ multiplex PCR; TCRdb lists only in-frame clones, some missing. The sample yields under 60,000 clones, roughly 83% seen once. The data belong to a study of blood T cell repertoires in COVID-19. Across the study: Spain, Italy and the United States supplied samples that represented acute and convalescent COVID-19.

CDR1 is ENHRY, CDR2 SYGVKD, per germline. The CDR3 length is 15 residues. J gave up 2 bases and V 4 bases, and 0 bases lay outside the gene matches. The TCR was taken from a man aged 70-80 years with acute or convalescent COVID-19. The sequencing input was peripheral blood. This chain uses TRBV10-3 with TRBJ2-1, with 12 bases aligning to TRBD1. The CDR3 coding sequence is TGTGCCATCAGTGGGGACAGGGGGCCCTACAATGAGCAGTTCTTC. This gives the protein CAISGDRGPYNEQFF.